A single sample gave rise to the 16 T cell receptor beta chains below, sequenced in a study of T cell responses to AZD1222 COVID-19 vaccine. The table came from immunoSEQ multiplex PCR; TCRdb's copy has only in-frame clones and leaves some out. The table includes some 140,000 clones, 85% to 95% detected once. The input for sequencing was peripheral blood, taken 28 days after the second AZD1222 dose. These receptors all stem from an adult who received the AZD1222 COVID-19 vaccine.

A single count supports this clone. The chain combines TRBV18 with TRBJ2-1, with D possibly called TRBD1 or TRBD2 (5 bases each). The CDR3 is made up of 13 amino acids. CDR1 is KGHSH and CDR2 is LQKENI in the germline V gene. Trimming left V 0 bases short and J 8 bases short, with 8 bases between. CDR3 coding DNA: TGTGCCAGCTCACCACCGAGAGGGGATGAGCAGTTCTTC. This codes for CASSPPRGDEQFF.

V usage is TRBV19 and J usage is TRBJ1-1; D is uncertain. The CDR3 length is 13 residues. V gave up 4 bases and J gave up 6 bases, with 12 bases separating them. The V gene's germline CDR1 is LNHDA and CDR2 SQIVND (reference sequence). CDR3 in amino acids: CASSTPGGSEAFF. The CDR3 region has the DNA TGTGCCAGTAGTACCCCGGGAGGATCTGAAGCTTTCTTT.

This rearrangement joins TRBV2 to TRBJ1-6; D remains ambiguous. The germline V and J ends were trimmed by 7 bases and 8 bases, with 18 bases remaining between them. The CDR3 sequence is 15 residues long. Germline CDR1 SNHLY, CDR2 FYNNEI. The CDR3 spells CASNPTGELYSPLHF. CDR3 nucleotide sequence: TGTGCCAGCAATCCCACTGGGGAGTTATATTCACCCCTCCACTTT.

The V and J genes are TRBV28 and TRBJ1-2; a weak D match, TRBD1 (6 bases). CDR3 length: 14 amino acids. Trimming stripped 5 bases from V and 5 bases from J, with 15 bases between. CDR1 is MDHEN and CDR2 is SYDVKM in the germline V gene. The CDR3, as DNA: TGTGCCAGCAGTAGCCCTGGGGGGGCGTATGGCTACACCTTC. Encoded protein: CASSSPGGAYGYTF.

The J gene is TRBJ1-2, the V gene TRBV18; D remains unclear. Germline V gene data show CDR1 as KGHSH and CDR2 as LQKENI. This CDR3 has 14 amino acids. The V end was cut by 6 bases, the J end by 2 bases, with 13 bases between. CDR3 amino acids: CASSPSVDNYGYTF. The CDR3 coding sequence is TGTGCCAGCTCCCCATCGGTAGACAACTATGGCTACACCTTC.

The CDR3 region has the DNA TGTGCCAGCAGTTCATCCCTTAGTCGGAAGAATACTGAAGCTTTCTTT. It translates to CASSSSLSRKNTEAFF. J is TRBJ1-1 and V is TRBV27; no definite D call. Germline CDR1 MNHEY, CDR2 SMNVEV (reference sequence). Trimming removed 4 bases at V and 5 bases at J, with 20 bases between. This CDR3 has 16 residues.

This clone was found once. This CDR3 reads CASEMTGGGTGELFF. The DNA for the CDR3 is TGTGCCTCCGAGATGACAGGGGGAGGGACCGGGGAGCTGTTTTTT. The chain links TRBV13 to TRBJ2-2, with 9 bases aligning to TRBD1. Losses at the gene ends were 11 bases for V and 5 bases for J; bases not matched to a gene: 12. The CDR3 consists of 15 residues. CDR1 PRHDT and CDR2 FYEKMQ come from the germline V gene (reference sequence).

The chain joins TRBV28 to TRBJ1-4; no clear D. Per the germline V gene, CDR1 is MDHEN and CDR2 is SYDVKM. Between the trimmed V and J ends, which lost 4 bases and 4 bases, there was a span of 13 bases. The CDR3 contains 15 residues. CDR3 sequence reads: CASSSGGGSNEKLFF. The CDR3 DNA reads as TGTGCCAGCAGTTCGGGAGGAGGGAGTAATGAAAAACTGTTTTTT. The variable domain in full, with the rest retrieved from reference TRBV28 and TRBJ1-4, is DVKVTQSSRYLVKRTGEKVFLECVQDMDHENMFWYRQDPGLGLRLIYFSYDVKMKEKGDIPEGYSVSREKKERFSLILESASTNQTSMYLCASSSGGGSNEKLFFGSGTQLSVL.

This chain's CDR3 is CASRRGGTFNTGELFF. CDR3 in DNA: TGTGCCAGTAGAAGAGGGGGCACGTTTAACACCGGGGAGCTGTTTTTT. The chain employs TRBV19 and TRBJ2-2, with 7 positions matching TRBD1. Trimming took 6 bases from V and 2 from J; bases not matched to a gene: 9. Germline values: CDR1 LNHDA, CDR2 SQIVND (reference sequence). The CDR3 extends over 16 amino acids.

This rearrangement joins TRBV12-3 or TRBV12-4 to TRBJ1-5, with D hard to call. The CDR3 is 12 amino acids. The ends were cut back, 5 bases at V and 4 bases at J, with 6 bases in the middle. CDR3 DNA: TGTGCCAGCAGTGACCCTAATCAGCCCCAGCATTTT. This codes for CASSDPNQPQHF.

The chain links TRBV3-1 (or the pseudogene TRBV3-2) to TRBJ1-2; D is unresolved. Germline V gene data show CDR1 as LGHDT and CDR2 as YNNKEL (reference sequence). V lost 2 bases to trimming and J lost 5 bases, with 15 bases between them. This CDR3 spans 15 amino acids. The CDR3 loop reads CASSQSVWGRYGYTF. CDR3 nucleotides: TGTGCCAGCAGCCAATCTGTGTGGGGAAGGTATGGCTACACCTTC.

The rearrangement joins TRBV19 to TRBJ2-7; 7 bases line up with TRBD1. The CDR3 sequence is 20 residues long. Germline CDR1 is LNHDA and CDR2 is SQIVND (reference sequence). The V and J ends lost 4 bases and 3 bases, in that order; junction bases with no gene match: 24. The CDR3 region is CASSTRFLFISKTGIYEQYF. The CDR3 bases are TGTGCCAGTAGTACTAGATTTTTATTCATCAGCAAGACAGGGATCTACGAGCAGTACTTC.

CDR3 DNA sequence: TGTGCCAGCAGTTTATCAACTAATGAAAAACTGTTTTTT. It specifies CASSLSTNEKLFF. The chain combines TRBV12-3 or TRBV12-4 with TRBJ1-4; D remains unclear. The CDR3 is 13 amino acids. V lost 2 bases and J lost 0, with 1 base in between.

The gene calls are TRBV2 and TRBJ1-1, with 7 positions matching TRBD1. The CDR3 is 15 amino acids. Germline V gene lookup returns CDR1 SNHLY and CDR2 FYNNEI. V lost 3 bases and J lost 0; bases outside the gene matches: 4. CDR3 nucleotides: TGTGCCAGCAGTGATAGGGGGCTCATGAACACTGAAGCTTTCTTT. It codes for CASSDRGLMNTEAFF.

V usage is TRBV9 and J usage is TRBJ2-7; weak D call: TRBD2 (6 bases). CDR3 length: 14 amino acids. The germline CDR1 and CDR2 sequences are SGDLS and YYNGEE. Deletions cut 0 bases from V and 4 bases from J, with 11 bases between. CDR3 bases: TGTGCCAGCAGCGTAGGCGCCAGCGGGTACGAGCAGTACTTC. It is translated as CASSVGASGYEQYF.

The V call is TRBV3-1 (or the pseudogene TRBV3-2), the J call TRBJ1-6; the D is unclear. V lost 0 bases and J 7 bases, leaving 10 bases between the germline ends. The CDR3 contains 15 residues. Germline V lookup: CDR1 LGHDT, CDR2 YNNKEL (reference sequence). The CDR3 region has the DNA TGTGCCAGCAGCCAAGACCCCGGGGTGAATTCACCCCTCCACTTT. The encoded protein is CASSQDPGVNSPLHF.